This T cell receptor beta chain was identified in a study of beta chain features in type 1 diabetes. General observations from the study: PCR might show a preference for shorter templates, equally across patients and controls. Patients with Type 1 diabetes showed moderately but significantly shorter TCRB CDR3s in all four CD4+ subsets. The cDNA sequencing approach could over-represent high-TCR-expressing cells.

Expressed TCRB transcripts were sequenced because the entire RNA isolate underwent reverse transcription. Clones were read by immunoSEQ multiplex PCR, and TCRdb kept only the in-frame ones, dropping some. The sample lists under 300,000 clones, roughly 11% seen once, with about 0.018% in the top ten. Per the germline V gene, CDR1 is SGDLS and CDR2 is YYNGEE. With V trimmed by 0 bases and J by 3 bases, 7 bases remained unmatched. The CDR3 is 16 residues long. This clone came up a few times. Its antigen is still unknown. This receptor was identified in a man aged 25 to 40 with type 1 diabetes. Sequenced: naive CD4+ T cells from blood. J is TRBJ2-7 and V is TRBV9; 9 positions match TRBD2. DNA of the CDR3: TGTGCCAGCAGCGTAGGAGGACTAGCGAGGGACTACGAGCAGTACTTC. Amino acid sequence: CASSVGGLARDYEQYF.